This TCR beta chain was identified during a study of shared clonotypes between healthy human individuals. Germline V gene data show CDR1 as MGHRA and CDR2 as YSYEKL. The CDR3 sequence is 15 residues long. Trimming at V came to 5 bases and at J to 14 bases, leaving 18 bases not matched to a gene. Naive CD8 cells comprised CD45RO-negative, CCR7-positively selected cells, excluding terminally differentiated effector memory CD45RA+ cells. The assay was immunoSEQ multiplex PCR, and TCRdb's table has in-frame clones only and misses some. The sample consists of 550,000 to 750,000 clones, approximately 90% of them appearing once.

The receptor was isolated from a man aged 25 to 45 in good health. The chain couples TRBV4-1 to TRBJ1-3; 7 bases agree with TRBD1. What was sequenced was naive CD8+ T cells sorted from blood. The CDR3 protein is CASSAYRGQSSSLYF. In DNA, the CDR3 is TGCGCCAGCAGCGCCTACAGGGGCCAGTCTTCTTCCTTATATTTT.